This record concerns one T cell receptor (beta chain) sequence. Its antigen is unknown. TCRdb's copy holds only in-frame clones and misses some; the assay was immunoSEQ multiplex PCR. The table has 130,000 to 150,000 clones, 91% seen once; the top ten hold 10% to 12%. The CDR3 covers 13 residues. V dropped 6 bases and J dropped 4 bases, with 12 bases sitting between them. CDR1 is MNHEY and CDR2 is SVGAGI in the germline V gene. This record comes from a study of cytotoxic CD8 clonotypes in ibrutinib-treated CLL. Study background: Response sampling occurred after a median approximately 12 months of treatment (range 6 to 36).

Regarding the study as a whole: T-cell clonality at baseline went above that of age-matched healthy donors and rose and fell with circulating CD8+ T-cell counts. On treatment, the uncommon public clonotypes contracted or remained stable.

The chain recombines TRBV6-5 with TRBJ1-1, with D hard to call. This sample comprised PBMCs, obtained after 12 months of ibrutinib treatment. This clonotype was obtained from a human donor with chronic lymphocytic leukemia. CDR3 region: CASSPRRATEAFF. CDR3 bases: TGTGCCAGCAGCCCCCGGCGGGCCACTGAAGCTTTCTTT.